Listed here are 2 T cell receptor beta chains from one sample, sequenced in a study of cytomegalovirus exposure and HLA in healthy donors. Produced via immunoSEQ multiplex PCR; TCRdb's table is partial and in-frame only. The repertoire holds 70,000 or so clones, around 94% seen once, with about 1.9% in the top ten. The sample was PBMCs. The receptors come from a woman between 18 and 29 years old in good health and CMV-seropositive.

This chain links TRBV6-1 with TRBJ1-2, with a weak D call TRBD1 (5 bases). CDR1 is MNHNS and CDR2 is SASEGT in the germline V gene. This CDR3 has 15 amino acids. Trimming took off 6 bases at V and 5 bases at J, with 19 bases between the two ends. The CDR3 protein is CASSGLDRNPYGYTF. In DNA form, the CDR3 reads TGTGCCAGCAGCGGTCTCGACAGAAACCCTTATGGCTACACCTTC.

V gene TRBV29-1 combines with J gene TRBJ1-1; D gene uncertain. Trimming cost V 4 bases and J 1 base, with 7 bases left between them. The V gene's germline CDR1 is SQVTM and CDR2 ANQGSEA. The CDR3 totals 12 residues. The CDR3 is CSVAFRNTEAFF. CDR3 in DNA: TGCAGCGTTGCATTCAGGAACACTGAAGCTTTCTTT.